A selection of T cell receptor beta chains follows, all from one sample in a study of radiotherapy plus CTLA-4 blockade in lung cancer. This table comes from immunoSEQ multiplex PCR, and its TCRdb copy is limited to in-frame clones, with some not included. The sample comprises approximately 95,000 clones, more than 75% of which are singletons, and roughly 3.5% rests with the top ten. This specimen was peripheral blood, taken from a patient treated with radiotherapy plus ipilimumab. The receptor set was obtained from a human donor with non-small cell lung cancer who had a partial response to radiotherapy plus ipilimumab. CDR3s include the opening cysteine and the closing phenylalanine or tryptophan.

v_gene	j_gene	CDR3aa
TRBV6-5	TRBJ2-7	CASSRERQSYEQYF
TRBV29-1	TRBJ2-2	CSVQTGGGLLNTGELFF
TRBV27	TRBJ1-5	CASSVPRTYTLNQPQHF
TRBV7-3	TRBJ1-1	CASSFSADTEAFF
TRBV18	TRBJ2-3	CASSRTSTDTQYF
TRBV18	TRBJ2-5	CASSTRSQETQYF
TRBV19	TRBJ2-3	CASSLRQGWTDTQYF
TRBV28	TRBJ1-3	CASQTGTLGNTIYF
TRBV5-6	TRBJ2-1	CASSLGWTGSYNEQFF
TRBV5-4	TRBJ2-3	CASSQQGASTDTQYF